Below are 16 T cell receptor beta chains sequenced from a single sample in a study of cytomegalovirus exposure and HLA in healthy donors (dated by TCRdb to the late 2010s). The library was prepared using the immunoSEQ multiplex PCR assay. The multiplex PCR relied on a mix of 60 forward primers for TCR Vbeta segments and 13 reverse primers for TCR Jbeta segments. The table comes from immuneACCESS by way of TCRdb, which keeps in-frame sequences with V and J called. Part of the clones is missing from these tables; in studies checked, under half for an unresolved V gene and the rest for unknown reasons. This sample lists about 160,000 clones; 75% were detected once. Roughly 3% of the sample belongs to the ten largest clones. The specimen sequenced was PBMCs. Source of these receptors: a woman between 45 and 65 years old in good health and CMV-seropositive.

This clone has more than one count but fewer than ten. V gene TRBV13 combines with J gene TRBJ1-6; D not resolved. Trimming pared 8 bases from V and 5 bases from J, leaving 13 bases between. This CDR3 comprises 14 residues. Looked up from germline, CDR1 is PRHDT and CDR2 is FYEKMQ (reference sequence). CDR3 sequence: CASGRERNNSPLHF. In nucleotides, the CDR3 is TGTGCCAGCGGCCGGGAGCGGAATAATTCACCCCTCCACTTT.

The gene calls are TRBV11-2 and TRBJ2-7, with a tentative D call TRBD1 (6 bases). Germline values: CDR1 SGHAT, CDR2 FQNNGV. CDR3 length: 14 residues. V dropped 5 bases and J dropped 0 bases, with 11 bases sitting between them. The CDR3 reads CASSLRQASYEQYF. Written as DNA, the CDR3 is TGTGCCAGCAGCCTACGACAGGCCTCCTACGAGCAGTACTTC.

This sequence joins TRBV2 and TRBJ2-4, with TRBD1 as a possible D gene (6 bases). Trimming pared 5 bases from V and 0 bases from J, leaving 11 bases between. Germline CDR1 is SNHLY and CDR2 is FYNNEI. This CDR3 is built from 15 residues. The CDR3: CASSRDKVAKNIQYF. The CDR3, as DNA: TGTGCCAGCAGTCGGGACAAGGTAGCCAAAAACATTCAGTACTTC.

This chain links TRBV7-9 with TRBJ2-7; 7 bases agree with TRBD2. In germline, CDR1 is SEHNR, CDR2 FQNEAQ (reference sequence). After removal of 5 bases from V and 0 bases from J, the junction contained 7 bases not matched to a gene. The length of the CDR3 is 15 residues. CDR3 nucleotides: TGTGCCAGCAGCCCGGGGGGAACCACCTCCTACGAGCAGTACTTC. Amino acid sequence: CASSPGGTTSYEQYF.

V and J are TRBV4-1 and TRBJ1-3; weak D call: TRBD1 (6 bases). Germline-derived CDR1 and CDR2 are MGHRA and YSYEKL. The CDR3 is made up of 15 amino acids. V shed 6 bases and J shed 3 bases, with 15 bases lying between them. The CDR3, as DNA: TGCGCCAGCAGAGACGTACAGGGATTTGGAAACACCATATATTTT. Translated, it gives CASRDVQGFGNTIYF.

The V gene is TRBV10-2, the J gene TRBJ1-2; weak D call: TRBD1 (6 bases). Trimming left V 7 bases short and J 6 bases short, with 12 bases between. CDR1 and CDR2 (germline): WSHSY, SAAADI. This CDR3 is 12 amino acids long. CDR3 protein: CASNTGSDGYTF. The DNA of the CDR3 is TGCGCCAGCAACACAGGGTCGGATGGCTACACCTTC.

CDR3 loop: CASSLEEGGSYEQYF. Here the CDR3 DNA reads TGCGCCAGCAGTCTTGAAGAAGGGGGTTCCTACGAGCAGTACTTC. The V and J genes are TRBV4-1 and TRBJ2-7; TRBD1 might be the D (6 bases). The CDR3 extends over 15 amino acids. CDR1 and CDR2 from the germline V gene are MGHRA and YSYEKL. The V and J ends lost 6 bases and 1 base respectively, with 16 bases between them.

CDR3 protein: CASSLGVGGRETQYF. The CDR3, as DNA: TGTGCCAGCAGCTTGGGAGTGGGGGGGCGAGAGACCCAGTACTTC. The rearrangement joins TRBV5-5 to TRBJ2-5; D is perhaps TRBD2 (7 bases). Germline V lookup: CDR1 SGHKS, CDR2 YYEKEE (reference sequence). This CDR3 spans 15 amino acids. The V end lost 0 bases, the J end lost 4 bases, and 13 bases lay between the germline ends.

This chain uses TRBV6-1 with TRBJ2-7; tentative D call: TRBD1 (5 bases). This CDR3 comprises 15 residues. Germline V lookup: CDR1 MNHNS, CDR2 SASEGT. The V end lost 4 bases, the J end lost 3 bases, and 16 bases lay between the germline ends. This CDR3 reads CASSGQRVGHYEQYF. The CDR3 DNA sequence: TGTGCCAGCAGTGGACAGAGAGTTGGCCACTACGAGCAGTACTTC.

As concerns this clone: The junction shows a germline mismatch at one end, possibly a read error. The genes are TRBV6-1 and TRBJ1-4; TRBD1 might be the D (5 bases). The germline V gene encodes CDR1 MNHNS and CDR2 SASEGT. The CDR3 runs 11 residues. The CDR3 reads CASKQAGTVHF. In nucleotides, the CDR3 is TGTGCCAGCAAACAGGCGGGGACTGTACATTTT.

The chain employs TRBV7-2 and TRBJ2-2; a weak D match, TRBD1 (5 bases). V was cut by 4 bases and J by 8 bases, with 8 bases left in between. Germline-derived CDR1 and CDR2 are SGHTA and FQGNSA. The CDR3 is made up of 12 amino acids. CDR3 region: CASSSRTGELFF. The CDR3 region has the DNA TGTGCCAGCAGCTCCCGGACAGGGGAGCTGTTTTTT. The variable domain in full, completed from reference TRBV7-2 and TRBJ2-2, reads GAGVSQSPSNKVTEKGKDVELRCDPISGHTALYWYRQSLGQGLEFLIYFQGNSAPDKSGLPSDRFSAERTGGSVSTLTIQRTQQEDSAVYLCASSSRTGELFFGEGSRLTVL.

In its sample, this clone was seen a few times. The chain has TRBV5-1 and TRBJ2-7; TRBD2 matches 10 bases. Germline V CDR1 and CDR2: SGHRS, YFSETQ. Trimming removed 0 bases from V and 6 bases from J; junction bases left unmatched: 6. The CDR3 is 15 amino acids. The DNA of the CDR3 is TGCGCCAGCAGCTTGGAAGGTCTAGCGGGGGCCGAGCAGTACTTC. Its protein is CASSLEGLAGAEQYF.

The chain uses TRBV2 and TRBJ2-2, with TRBD2 matching 9 bases. V was clipped by 8 bases and J by 3 bases; unmatched bases: 7. The CDR3 is 15 residues long. Germline V gives CDR1 SNHLY, CDR2 FYNNEI. The CDR3 protein is CASGVSGGYTGELFF. The DNA of the CDR3 is TGTGCCAGCGGGGTTAGCGGGGGATACACCGGGGAGCTGTTTTTT.

Only one count was recorded for this clone. The J gene is TRBJ2-7, the V gene TRBV19; TRBD2 might be the D (6 bases). Per the germline V gene, CDR1 is LNHDA and CDR2 is SQIVND (reference sequence). Trimming shortened V by 1 base and J by 1 base, and 11 bases separated the two germline ends. This CDR3 has 15 amino acids. CDR3 bases: TGTGCCAGTAGTATAGCTTCGGGGGAGTCCTACGAGCAGTACTTC. Protein sequence: CASSIASGESYEQYF.

As to this clone: The germline gene is not matched at one end of the junction; a read error may be the cause. This sequence joins TRBV13 and TRBJ2-5; 9 nucleotides align to TRBD1. The CDR3 runs to 17 residues. Germline CDR1 is PRHDT and CDR2 is FYEKMQ (reference sequence). CDR3 residues: CASTLRAGTGSRETQYF. Here the CDR3 DNA reads TGTGCCAGCACCTTACGTGCCGGGACAGGGAGTCGAGAGACCCAGTACTTC.

The CDR3 nucleotides read TGTGCCAGCAGCTTGGCTGCTTTGTGGGAGCAGTACTTC. Its translation is CASSLAALWEQYF. This rearrangement joins TRBV5-6 to TRBJ2-5; D is perhaps TRBD2 (5 bases). The CDR3 spans 13 residues. Trimming shortened V by 0 bases and J by 11 bases, and 14 bases separated the two germline ends. Germline assignment: CDR1 SGHDT and CDR2 YYEEEE. Together with reference TRBV5-6 and TRBJ2-5, the CDR3 gives the full variable domain: DAGVTQSPTHLIKTRGQQVTLRCSPKSGHDTVSWYQQALGQGPQFIFQYYEEEERQRGNFPDRFSGHQFPNYSSELNVNALLLGDSALYLCASSLAALWEQYFGPGTRLLVL.